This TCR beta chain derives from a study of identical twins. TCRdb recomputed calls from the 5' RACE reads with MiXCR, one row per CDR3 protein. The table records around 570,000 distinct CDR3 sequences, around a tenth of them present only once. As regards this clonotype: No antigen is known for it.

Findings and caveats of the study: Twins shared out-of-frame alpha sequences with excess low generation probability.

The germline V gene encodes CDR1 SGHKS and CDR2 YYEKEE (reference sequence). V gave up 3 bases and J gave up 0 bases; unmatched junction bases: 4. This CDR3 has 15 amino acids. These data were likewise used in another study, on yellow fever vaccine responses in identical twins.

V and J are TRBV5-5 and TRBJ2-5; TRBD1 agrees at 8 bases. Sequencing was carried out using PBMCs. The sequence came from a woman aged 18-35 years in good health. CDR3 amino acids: CASSSGGPYQETQYF. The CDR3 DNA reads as TGTGCCAGCAGCTCAGGGGGCCCGTACCAAGAGACCCAGTACTTC.